The 25 T cell receptor beta chains presented below share a single source sample, sequenced in a study of somatic mutations in cytotoxic T cells in rheumatoid arthritis (dated by TCRdb to about 2017). The method was the immunoSEQ multiplex PCR assay. TCRdb holds this immuneACCESS table with in-frame rearrangements only. Some clones are missing; in checked studies, unresolved V genes explain under half, and the rest has no known cause. This sample lists about 16,000 clones; nearly 80% were detected once. Around a fifth of the sample lies in the top ten. Sequencing was done on a sample of CD8+ T cells sorted from blood. The receptors come from an adult with rheumatoid arthritis.

This clone was observed a few times. This chain links TRBV5-1 with TRBJ2-1, with TRBD2 as a possible D gene (6 bases). CDR3 size: 15 residues. Trimming took off 0 bases at V and 8 bases at J, with 15 bases between the two ends. CDR1 is SGHRS and CDR2 is YFSETQ in the germline V gene. CDR3 in DNA: TGCGCCAGCAGCTTGGTCGTGGACTATCAGGATGAGCAGTTCTTC. Translating it yields CASSLVVDYQDEQFF.

The CDR3 loop reads CASGVGWSNQPQHF. The DNA of the CDR3 is TGTGCCAGCGGTGTAGGCTGGAGCAATCAGCCCCAGCATTTT. The rearrangement uses TRBV28 and TRBJ1-5; no clear D. Germline lookup yields CDR1 MDHEN and CDR2 SYDVKM. The CDR3 runs 14 residues. Trimming took 8 bases from V and 1 from J, leaving 12 bases between them.

The rearrangement uses TRBV29-1 and TRBJ2-1, with D maybe TRBD2 (5 bases). CDR1 and CDR2 from the germline V gene are SQVTM and ANQGSEA. The CDR3 contains 14 residues. V dropped 3 bases and J dropped 10 bases, with 19 bases sitting between them. The CDR3 spells CSVDAPSGGGEQFF. The CDR3 bases are TGCAGCGTTGACGCCCCAAGCGGCGGCGGAGAGCAGTTCTTC.

By frequency in the sample, this clone is medium-sized. The chain recombines TRBV4-3 with TRBJ1-1, with D unclear. This CDR3 region has 13 residues. Germline V gives CDR1 LGHNA, CDR2 YSLEER. The germline V and J ends were trimmed by 4 bases and 5 bases, with 11 bases remaining between them. DNA of the CDR3: TGCGCCAGCAGCCCGAAGGGCGGAACTGAAGCTTTCTTT. Protein: CASSPKGGTEAFF.

The chain recombines TRBV5-4 with TRBJ2-7, with D possibly called TRBD1 or TRBD2 (6 bases each). CDR3 length: 12 amino acids. Germline V gene sequence: CDR1 SGHNT, CDR2 YYREEE (reference sequence). V was pared by 2 bases and J by 6 bases, with 9 bases between. The CDR3 here is CASSFRGLEQYF. The CDR3 DNA reads TGTGCCAGCAGCTTCAGGGGACTCGAGCAGTACTTC.

The CDR3 protein is CATSRITGGEEKLFF. CDR3 nucleotide sequence: TGTGCCACCAGTCGGATTACAGGGGGCGAAGAAAAACTGTTTTTT. This chain connects TRBV19 to TRBJ1-4; 9 bases match TRBD1. The CDR3 covers 15 residues. CDR1 is LNHDA, CDR2 SQIVND, per germline (reference sequence). V gave up 10 bases and J gave up 8 bases; unmatched junction bases: 14.

The chain links TRBV14 to TRBJ2-5, with 7 bases matching TRBD1. The CDR3 is made up of 17 amino acids. Per the germline V gene, CDR1 is SGHDN and CDR2 is FVKESK. Trimming removed 4 bases from V and 0 bases from J; junction bases left unmatched: 11. DNA for the CDR3: TGTGCCAGCAGCCTTGGACAGGCAAGGAGGTACCAAGAGACCCAGTACTTC. This gives the protein CASSLGQARRYQETQYF.

The CDR3 is CASSLRGRVDTEAFF. CDR3 sequence (DNA): TGTGCCAGCAGCTTAAGAGGGAGGGTGGACACTGAAGCTTTCTTT. The V call is TRBV7-2, the J call TRBJ1-1, with D unresolved. The CDR3 length is 15 residues. Looked up from germline, CDR1 is SGHTA and CDR2 is FQGNSA. With 2 bases removed from V and 3 bases from J, the gap between germline ends came to 13 bases.

In this sample, this clone turned up once. The CDR3 protein is CASSLVGGSSTDTQYF. CDR3 DNA: TGTGCCAGCAGCTTAGTGGGGGGGAGCTCGACAGATACGCAGTATTTT. The chain joins TRBV7-9 to TRBJ2-3, with 7 bases fitting TRBD2. Per the germline V gene, CDR1 is SEHNR and CDR2 is FQNEAQ (reference sequence). The CDR3 length is 16 residues. Trimming at V came to 1 base and at J to 3 bases, leaving 7 bases not matched to a gene.

The chain couples TRBV19 to TRBJ1-2; 8 bases fit TRBD1. This CDR3 spans 14 amino acids. CDR1 is LNHDA, CDR2 SQIVND, per germline (reference sequence). The V segment lost 6 bases and the J segment 7 bases; nucleotides outside the gene matches: 10. The CDR3 loop reads CASRDRGLLFGYTF. The CDR3 bases are TGTGCCAGTAGAGACAGGGGATTACTCTTTGGCTACACCTTC.

The V gene is TRBV25-1, the J gene TRBJ2-5, with D perhaps assigned TRBD1 or TRBD2 (5 bases each). The CDR3 is made up of 14 amino acids. CDR1 is MGHDK, CDR2 SYGVNS, per germline. Trimming took 3 bases from V and 1 from J, leaving 9 bases between them. The CDR3 DNA reads as TGTGCCAGCAGTGATGAGGGGTTCCAAGAGACCCAGTACTTC. This codes for CASSDEGFQETQYF.

This clone was seen just once. The genes are TRBV19 and TRBJ1-1; TRBD1 might be the D (6 bases). V gave up 5 bases and J gave up 5 bases, with 15 bases separating them. Germline CDR1 LNHDA, CDR2 SQIVND (reference sequence). CDR3 size: 14 residues. The CDR3 nucleotides read TGTGCCAGTAGTCTCTACGGGGACACGACTGAAGCTTTCTTT. Protein: CASSLYGDTTEAFF.

The rearrangement joins TRBV28 to TRBJ2-5; perhaps TRBD1 as D (5 bases). The DNA end is a closer match to TRBJ2-7, so the J assignment may be wrong. Germline V gene data show CDR1 as MDHEN and CDR2 as SYDVKM. The CDR3 loop spans 14 amino acids. For the CDR3, the DNA is TGTGCCAGCAGACTGGCAGGGATGTCCTACGAGCAGTACTTC. As protein: CASRLAGMSYEQYF.

The V call is TRBV15, the J call TRBJ2-2; weak D call: TRBD2 (6 bases). The CDR3 sequence is 16 residues long. Germline lookup yields CDR1 LNHNV and CDR2 YYDKDF (reference sequence). Trimming shortened V by 0 bases and J by 3 bases, and 11 bases separated the two germline ends. The CDR3: CATSRESGRHTGELFF. The DNA for the CDR3 is TGTGCCACCAGCAGAGAGTCAGGGAGGCACACCGGGGAGCTGTTTTTT.

This clone came up a few times. This chain links TRBV7-3 with TRBJ2-4; D not resolved. In germline, CDR1 is SGHTA, CDR2 FQGTGA. Trimming stripped 5 bases from V and 0 bases from J, with 14 bases between. The CDR3 has 16 amino acids. The CDR3, as DNA: TGTGCCAGCAGCCCTGGAGTGGGTATAGCCAAAAACATTCAGTACTTC. Protein product: CASSPGVGIAKNIQYF.

In its sample, this clone ranks as medium-sized (0.01 to 0.1%). The chain employs TRBV4-3 and TRBJ2-3; D is possibly TRBD2 (6 bases). V was pared by 1 base and J by 5 bases, with 10 bases between. The CDR3 sequence is 14 residues long. Germline V gives CDR1 LGHNA, CDR2 YSLEER. This CDR3 reads CASSQAGSGDTQYF. The CDR3 bases are TGCGCCAGCAGCCAAGCAGGTAGCGGAGATACGCAGTATTTT.

This chain joins TRBV7-6 and TRBJ1-3; D is uncertain. CDR1 SGHVS and CDR2 FNYEAQ come from the germline V gene. V lost 1 base, J lost 7 bases, and 8 bases lay in between. The CDR3 runs to 13 residues. CDR3 residues: CASSLGSPNTIYF. The DNA for the CDR3 is TGTGCCAGCAGCTTAGGTTCGCCCAACACCATATATTTT.

The chain recombines TRBV28 with TRBJ1-3, with D hard to call. The CDR3 extends over 11 amino acids. V lost 10 bases and J 6 bases, leaving 10 bases between the germline ends. Per germline, CDR1 MDHEN and CDR2 SYDVKM. CDR3 DNA: TGTGCCACACATCTGGAAAACACCATATATTTT. Translation: CATHLENTIYF.

In this sample, this clone turned up once. This chain joins TRBV5-1 and TRBJ1-1, with D unclear. CDR3 length equals 15 residues. Trimming left V 0 bases short and J 2 bases short, with 11 bases between. Per the germline V gene, CDR1 is SGHRS and CDR2 is YFSETQ. CDR3 protein: CASSLGLGPNTEAFF. The CDR3 DNA reads as TGCGCCAGCAGCTTGGGGTTGGGCCCTAACACTGAAGCTTTCTTT.

The chain employs TRBV10-3 and TRBJ1-1; 9 positions match TRBD1. Trimming at V came to 10 bases and at J to 0 bases, leaving 12 bases not matched to a gene. CDR3 length: 16 residues. CDR1 and CDR2 from the germline V gene are ENHRY and SYGVKD. CDR3: CATWTGANTMNTEAFF. CDR3 coding DNA: TGTGCCACATGGACAGGGGCCAATACTATGAACACTGAAGCTTTCTTT.

This chain uses TRBV7-6 with TRBJ2-7, with D possibly TRBD2 on 6 matching bases. The CDR3 is made up of 13 amino acids. Germline V gene lookup returns CDR1 SGHVS and CDR2 FNYEAQ. V was shortened by 3 bases and J by 5 bases, with 11 bases between the two germline ends. CDR3 sequence reads: CASSFGGTHEQYF. As DNA, the CDR3 is TGTGCCAGCAGCTTTGGAGGGACGCACGAGCAGTACTTC.

The V gene is TRBV5-1, the J gene TRBJ2-7; possibly TRBD1 or TRBD2 for D (5 bases each). There are 16 residues in the CDR3. V was shortened by 0 bases and J by 3 bases, with 16 bases between the two germline ends. CDR1 SGHRS and CDR2 YFSETQ come from the germline V gene. The DNA for the CDR3 is TGCGCCAGCAGCTTGGAGACAGTAGGAGGTTTCTACGAGCAGTACTTC. Protein product: CASSLETVGGFYEQYF.

The CDR3 is CASSGLAGISYNEQFF. The CDR3 bases are TGTGCCAGCAGCGGGCTAGCGGGGATTTCCTACAATGAGCAGTTCTTC. The gene calls are TRBV5-4 and TRBJ2-1, with 9 bases fitting TRBD2. The CDR3 is made up of 16 amino acids. The germline gives CDR1 SGHNT, CDR2 YYREEE (reference sequence). J gave up 1 base and V 4 bases, and 6 bases lay outside the gene matches.

This clone is medium-sized (0.01 to 0.1%) in the sample. J is TRBJ1-1 and V is TRBV7-9, with D hard to call. There are 11 residues in the CDR3. V gave up 6 bases and J gave up 10 bases, with 12 bases separating them. From germline, CDR1 is SEHNR and CDR2 FQNEAQ (reference sequence). The CDR3 nucleotides read TGTGCCAGCAGTATACAGCCGGTAGCTTTCTTT. Translated: CASSIQPVAFF.

This clone occurred a few times. J is TRBJ1-1 and V is TRBV18; the D is unclear. With 2 bases removed from V and 11 bases from J, the gap between germline ends came to 9 bases. The CDR3 consists of 11 residues. CDR1 and CDR2 from the germline V gene are KGHSH and LQKENI. Here the CDR3 reads CASSPGSRAFF. The CDR3 DNA reads as TGTGCCAGCTCACCAGGGAGCAGGGCTTTCTTT.